This TCR beta chain derives from a study of blood T cells in healthy people across ages. CDR1 is SGDLS, CDR2 YYNGEE, per germline. The CDR3 extends over 13 amino acids. With a J-beta primer mix and a sample-barcoded 5' primer, a second PCR ran about 7 to 11 cycles. Each CDR3 protein is one row after TCRdb ran MiXCR on the 5' RACE reads. The table shows 800,000 to 950,000 distinct CDR3 sequences, with just under 30% occurring only once. General study findings and limits: It was the long-lived donors that had more naive CD4+ cells and higher diversity than aged donors.

A minimum of 6.5 million PBMCs was isolated per sample. A word on this clonotype: Its matching antigen is unknown.

The same data also contributed to another study, on T cells of mothers and their children.

This receptor was taken from a middle-aged woman in good health. J is TRBJ2-5 and V is TRBV9, with D perhaps TRBD1 (6 bases). The J call may be incorrect, as the DNA end agrees better with TRBJ2-7. Sequenced material: blood. The CDR3 DNA reads TGTGCCAGCACTTCACAGGGTATGGGCGAGCAGTACTTC. Translating it yields CASTSQGMGEQYF.